One sample yielded the 18 T cell receptor beta chains listed below, sequenced in a study of Graves' ophthalmopathy and Graves' hyperthyroidism. RNA transcripts served as template for amplifying TCR beta CDR3 sequences. RT-PCR in the first round used HTBI primers; a second-round multiplex PCR followed. MiXCR, run by TCRdb on the multiplex PCR reads, gives a single entry per CDR3 protein. The sample records hundreds of thousands of distinct CDR3 sequences, around 40% being singletons. Sequenced sample: peripheral blood. The source is an adult man with Graves' ophthalmopathy.

The sample holds many counts of this clonotype. V usage is TRBV10-3 and J usage is TRBJ1-5, with D unresolved. Trimming removed 3 bases at V and 2 bases at J, with 17 bases between. Germline V lookup: CDR1 ENHRY, CDR2 SYGVKD. This CDR3 is built from 17 residues. CDR3 nucleotide sequence: TGTGCCATCAGTGATCGTCTGACGGTGGATCGCAATCAGCCCCAGCATTTT. It codes for CAISDRLTVDRNQPQHF.

The chain joins TRBV2 to TRBJ1-5; D might be TRBD1 (6 bases). Germline values: CDR1 SNHLY, CDR2 FYNNEI. The CDR3 totals 14 residues. The V and J ends lost 8 bases and 3 bases respectively, with 14 bases between them. CDR3 protein: CASGFGGANQPQHF. The CDR3 nucleotides read TGTGCCAGCGGGTTTGGGGGGGCCAATCAGCCCCAGCATTTT.

This clonotype was detected ten times or more. The J gene is TRBJ1-1, the V gene TRBV7-9; D is undetermined. Germline CDR1 and CDR2: SEHNR and FQNEAQ (reference sequence). This CDR3 comprises 13 residues. With 4 bases removed from V and 1 base from J, the gap between germline ends came to 7 bases. The DNA of the CDR3 is TGTGCCAGCAGCTCGTCGACGAACACTGAAGCTTTCTTT. This codes for CASSSSTNTEAFF. The whole variable domain, remainder taken from reference TRBV7-9 and TRBJ1-1, is DTGVSQNPRHKITKRGQNVTFRCDPISEHNRLYWYRQTLGQGPEFLTYFQNEAQLEKSRLLSDRFSAERPKGSFSTLEIQRTEQGDSAMYLCASSSSTNTEAFFGQGTRLTVV.

The count of this clonotype is one. V is TRBV10-2 and J is TRBJ1-1; D uncertain. V was clipped by 4 bases and J by 1 base, with 10 bases between them. The germline CDR1 and CDR2 sequences are WSHSY and SAAADI. The CDR3 has 14 amino acids. The chain's CDR3 is CASSGGDPNTEAFF. The CDR3 DNA reads TGCGCCAGCAGTGGAGGAGACCCGAACACTGAAGCTTTCTTT.

This clonotype was seen repeatedly, ten times or more. The CDR3 here is CASSSSGGPIHEQYF. The CDR3 DNA follows: TGTGCCAGCAGCTCTTCAGGGGGACCCATCCACGAGCAGTACTTC. The chain combines TRBV7-3 with TRBJ2-7; 7 bases agree with TRBD1. CDR1 and CDR2 (germline): SGHTA, FQGTGA. CDR3 length equals 15 residues. The junction had 11 bases not matched to a gene; V was cut back by 4 bases and J by 5 bases.

The sample holds a few counts of this clonotype. The chain joins TRBV25-1 to TRBJ2-2, with 7 bases lining up with TRBD1. Looked up from germline, CDR1 is MGHDK and CDR2 is SYGVNS. The CDR3 spans 14 residues. Germline trimming cut 6 bases from V and 6 bases from J; bases unmatched to any gene: 7. The DNA for the CDR3 is TGTGCCAGCAGCTTCGACAGGGTGGCCGGGGAGCTGTTTTTT. Translating gives CASSFDRVAGELFF.

This clonotype showed up just once. The chain recombines TRBV2 with TRBJ2-3, with 9 bases matching TRBD1. J gave up 4 bases and V 4 bases, and 6 bases lay outside the gene matches. Germline V gene lookup returns CDR1 SNHLY and CDR2 FYNNEI. This CDR3 has 15 residues. As DNA, the CDR3 is TGTGCCAGCAGTGTCCAGAGACAGGGGGCAGATACGCAGTATTTT. Residues: CASSVQRQGADTQYF.

The gene calls are TRBV20-1 and TRBJ2-2; D is unclear. CDR3 size: 11 residues. The germline V gene encodes CDR1 DFQATT and CDR2 SNEGSKA (reference sequence). V was trimmed by 5 bases and J by 6 bases, leaving 7 bases between them. CDR3 sequence reads: CSAQVAGELFF. In DNA, the CDR3 is TGCAGTGCTCAGGTTGCCGGGGAGCTGTTTTTT.

This clonotype was seen ten or more times. The chain is built from TRBV5-1 and TRBJ1-6; TRBD1 is a possible D gene (5 bases). The germline CDR1 and CDR2 sequences are SGHRS and YFSETQ. The length of the CDR3 is 13 residues. The V and J ends lost 5 bases and 14 bases respectively, with 17 bases between them. The CDR3: CASSPDTNVALHF. In DNA, the CDR3 is TGCGCCAGCAGTCCGGACACGAATGTAGCCCTCCACTTT.

This chain links TRBV7-3 with TRBJ2-3, with D tentatively TRBD2 (6 bases). V was cut by 7 bases and J by 5 bases, with 16 bases left in between. The CDR3 has 14 amino acids. Germline V gene sequence: CDR1 SGHTA, CDR2 FQGTGA. The CDR3: CASNLGGVEDTQYF. As DNA, the CDR3 is TGTGCCAGCAACTTGGGCGGGGTAGAAGATACGCAGTATTTT.

The sample holds many counts of this clonotype. The chain carries TRBV29-1 and TRBJ1-1; tentatively, D is TRBD1 (6 bases). The CDR3 is made up of 16 amino acids. V was shortened by 4 bases and J by 4 bases, with 22 bases between the two germline ends. CDR1 and CDR2 (germline): SQVTM, ANQGSEA. This CDR3 is CSVGMRGRGTSTEAFF. CDR3 nucleotides: TGCAGCGTTGGGATGCGGGGGCGGGGGACAAGCACTGAAGCTTTCTTT.

This clonotype was seen a handful of times. The chain has TRBV6-6 and TRBJ2-7; D perhaps matches TRBD1 (5 bases). CDR3 length: 12 amino acids. V lost 4 bases and J lost 7, with 11 bases in between. CDR1 is MNHNY and CDR2 is SVGAGI in the germline V gene (reference sequence). The CDR3 loop is CASSLQAQEQYF. In DNA, the CDR3 is TGTGCCAGCAGTTTACAGGCGCAAGAGCAGTACTTC.

This clonotype was counted only a few times. The chain recombines TRBV9 with TRBJ1-5, with 9 bases lining up with TRBD1. Trimming cost V 4 bases and J 3 bases; bases outside gene matches: 5. CDR1 is SGDLS, CDR2 YYNGEE, per germline. This CDR3 has 15 residues. CDR3 amino acids: CASSIGTGFNQPQHF. CDR3 DNA sequence: TGTGCCAGCAGCATCGGGACAGGGTTCAATCAGCCCCAGCATTTT.

The J gene is TRBJ1-5, the V gene TRBV24-1; D uncertain. V was clipped by 11 bases and J by 5 bases, with 18 bases between them. CDR3 length: 14 residues. From germline, CDR1 is KGHDR and CDR2 SFDVKD. In DNA form, the CDR3 reads TGTGCCAGCAGCCCAACCCCCGGTGATCAGCCCCAGCATTTT. It codes for CASSPTPGDQPQHF.

This clonotype ranks as medium-sized. The CDR3 region is CASSLGQGFNYGYTF. Here the CDR3 DNA reads TGTGCCAGCAGCTTGGGACAGGGCTTTAACTATGGCTACACCTTC. The chain has TRBV7-9 and TRBJ1-2, with 9 bases that match TRBD1. Germline trimming cut 3 bases from V and 1 base from J; bases unmatched to any gene: 3. The CDR3 covers 15 residues. CDR1 and CDR2 from the germline V gene are SEHNR and FQNEAQ (reference sequence).

This clonotype was found a few times. This chain joins TRBV7-9 and TRBJ2-7, with a possible D match to TRBD2 (5 bases). There are 16 residues in the CDR3. Germline lookup yields CDR1 SEHNR and CDR2 FQNEAQ (reference sequence). Trimming cost V 5 bases and J 0 bases, with 17 bases left between them. This CDR3 reads CASSPDLSASSYEQYF. The CDR3 DNA follows: TGTGCCAGCAGCCCCGACCTTAGCGCCAGCTCCTACGAGCAGTACTTC.

This clonotype was seen more than once but under ten times. J is TRBJ2-7 and V is TRBV19; the match to TRBD2 covers 13 bases. The germline gives CDR1 LNHDA, CDR2 SQIVND (reference sequence). Losses at the gene ends were 9 bases for V and 5 bases for J; bases not matched to a gene: 10. CDR3 length: 15 amino acids. The CDR3 loop reads CASSLTSGGLNEQYF. CDR3 in DNA: TGTGCCAGCTCACTGACTAGCGGGGGGCTCAACGAGCAGTACTTC.

The chain has TRBV7-1 and TRBJ2-3; D gene uncertain. TRBV7-1 belongs to the ORF category, with a function that is uncertain. V was shortened by 3 bases and J by 5 bases, with 15 bases between the two germline ends. The CDR3 has 15 amino acids. DNA for the CDR3: TGTGCCAGCAGCTCTTGGATGGGTCCCGAAGATACGCAGTATTTT. Its protein product is CASSSWMGPEDTQYF.